These T cell receptor beta chains were read from a single sample in a study of T cell responses to AZD1222 COVID-19 vaccine. TCRdb's copy holds only in-frame clones and misses some; the assay was immunoSEQ multiplex PCR. The sample holds 100,000 or so clones, roughly 87% seen once. The material sequenced was peripheral blood, taken on day 0 of AZD1222 vaccination. The receptors were sampled from an adult in good health. The CDR3 runs from the conserved cysteine through the conserved F or W. A D gene is named only where the DNA matches it firmly. Clone size, where shown, is once, few, many, or a class for clones that have expanded.

.	.	TRBJ2-7	TRBV20-1	TGCAGTGCTAGTACTGACCTAGGGCAGTACTTC	CSASTDLGQYF
.	.	TRBJ2-2	TRBV4-2	TGTGCCAGCCGCGAATCGGCTAGCGCGAACACCGGGGAGCTGTTTTTT	CASRESASANTGELFF
.	.	TRBJ1-5	TRBV27	TGTGCCAGCAGGAAGGGATTCACCCAGCCCCAGCATTTT	CASRKGFTQPQHF
.	.	TRBJ2-6	TRBV5-1	TGCGCCAGCAGCTTGGAGGGGCCCTTAGATACTGGGGCCAACGTCCTGACTTTC	CASSLEGPLDTGANVLTF
.	once	TRBJ1-3	TRBV4-1	TGCGCCAGCAGCCAACCGACTGGTTCCTCTGGAAACACCATATATTTT	CASSQPTGSSGNTIYF
.	.	TRBJ2-4	TRBV18	TGTGCCAGCTCACCCGACAGATTAGCCAAAAACATTCAGTACTTC	CASSPDRLAKNIQYF
.	once	TRBJ1-2	TRBV18	TGTGCCAGCTCACCCGGATCGGTAAACTATGGCTACACCTTC	CASSPGSVNYGYTF
.	.	TRBJ1-5	TRBV6-2/TRBV6-3	TGTGCCAGCAGCCTCGGGGCTTTTCGGCCCCAGCATTTT	CASSLGAFRPQHF
TRBD2	.	TRBJ2-1	TRBV5-1	TGCGCCAGCAGCTTGGCTGGGACTAGTACCCATGAGCAGTTCTTC	CASSLAGTSTHEQFF
TRBD1	.	TRBJ1-2	TRBV4-1	TGCGCCAGCAGCTCCGCCGGGACAGGGGCGTATGGCTACACCTTC	CASSSAGTGAYGYTF
.	.	TRBJ2-6	TRBV6-2/TRBV6-3	TGTGCCAGCAGTCCCAGGGATTTCTCTGGGGCCAACGTCCTGACTTTC	CASSPRDFSGANVLTF
.	.	TRBJ2-3	TRBV18	TGTGCCAGCTCACCACCGTTCACAGATACGCAGTATTTT	CASSPPFTDTQYF
.	once	TRBJ2-4	TRBV11-2	TGTGCCAGCAGCGAAGACAGAGTGGTTCAGTACTTC	CASSEDRVVQYF
TRBD1	.	TRBJ2-7	TRBV18	TGTGCCAGCTCACCACGGGATGTCGGGACAGGGTCATACGAGCAGTACTTC	CASSPRDVGTGSYEQYF
.	.	TRBJ2-1	TRBV2	TGTGCCAGCAGGCGGGACTCGAACGGGGAGCAGTTCTTC	CASRRDSNGEQFF
TRBD1	.	TRBJ1-1	TRBV5-1	TGCGCCAGCAGCGGAATTTTCGGGACAGGAGACACTGAAGCTTTCTTT	CASSGIFGTGDTEAFF
.	large	TRBJ2-2	TRBV7-2	TGTGCCAGCTCAGTTTACGGGGGCTCAAACACCGGGGAGCTGTTTTTT	CASSVYGGSNTGELFF
.	.	TRBJ2-1	TRBV3-1/TRBV3-2	TGTGCCAGCAGCCAGCGGCGGCCAGGTGAGCAGTTCTTC	CASSQRRPGEQFF
.	few	TRBJ1-5	TRBV6-2/TRBV6-3	TGTGCCAGCAGTTACGTAGGCGGTCAGCCCCAGCATTTT	CASSYVGGQPQHF